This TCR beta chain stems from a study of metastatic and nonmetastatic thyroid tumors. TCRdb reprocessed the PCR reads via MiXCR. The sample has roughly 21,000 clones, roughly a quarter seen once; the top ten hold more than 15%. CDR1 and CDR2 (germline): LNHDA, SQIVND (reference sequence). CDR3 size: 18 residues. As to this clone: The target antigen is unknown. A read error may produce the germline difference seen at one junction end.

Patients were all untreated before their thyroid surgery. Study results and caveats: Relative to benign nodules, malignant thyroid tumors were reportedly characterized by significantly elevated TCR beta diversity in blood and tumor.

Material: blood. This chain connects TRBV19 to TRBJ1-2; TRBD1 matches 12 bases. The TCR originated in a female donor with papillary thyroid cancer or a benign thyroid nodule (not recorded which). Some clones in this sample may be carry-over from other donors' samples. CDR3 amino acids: CASITREGQGAPNYRYTF. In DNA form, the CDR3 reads TGTGCCAGTATTACCCGAGAGGGACAGGGGGCTCCTAACTATCGCTACACCTTC.